One TCR beta chain is described in this entry. This record belongs to a study of neurological immune-mediated disorders. V shed 0 bases and J shed 0 bases, with 16 bases lying between them. Germline V gives CDR1 SGHKS, CDR2 YYEKEE (reference sequence). The CDR3 spans 18 residues. Stated time point: longitudinal time-point 2. TCRdb called the 5' RACE reads again in MiXCR, with one record for every CDR3 protein. This table holds fewer than 40,000 distinct CDR3 sequences, 13% found once. Sequencing was performed on PBMCs. The chain has TRBV5-5 and TRBJ2-1; D might be TRBD1 (6 bases). The source is a woman between 40 and 55 years old in good health. CDR3 sequence: CASSLGGRGTSSYNEQFF. DNA for the CDR3: TGTGCCAGCAGCTTGGGAGGAAGGGGGACGAGCTCCTACAATGAGCAGTTCTTC.